This paragraph reports one TCR beta chain. RNA totalling about 0.45 to 1 ug underwent reverse transcription with random hexamers. Across 54 Vbeta and 13 Jbeta, immunoSEQ multiplex PCR amplified TCR beta CDR3. TCRdb used MiXCR to reprocess the immunoSEQ multiplex PCR reads, holding one entry per CDR3 protein. This sample has some 94,000 distinct CDR3 sequences, with 90% to 95% found just once. The sample originates from a study of CD8 T cells in Susac syndrome. Sequencing of TCR beta drew on CD8+ and CD4+ T cells from blood. FACS enriched CD8+ TEMRA cells, while bulk CD8+ and CD4+ were negatively isolated. Material: CD4+ T cells from PBMCs. The receptor was isolated from a human donor with Susac syndrome.

CDR3 amino acids: CASSLEQGRPNSPLHF. DNA of the CDR3: TGTGCCAGCAGCTTAGAACAGGGCAGACCTAATTCACCCCTCCACTTT. This chain connects TRBV7-2 to TRBJ1-6, with D tentatively TRBD1 (6 bases). Germline V gene lookup returns CDR1 SGHTA and CDR2 FQGNSA. The CDR3 spans 16 residues. With 1 base removed from V and 6 bases from J, the gap between germline ends came to 13 bases.